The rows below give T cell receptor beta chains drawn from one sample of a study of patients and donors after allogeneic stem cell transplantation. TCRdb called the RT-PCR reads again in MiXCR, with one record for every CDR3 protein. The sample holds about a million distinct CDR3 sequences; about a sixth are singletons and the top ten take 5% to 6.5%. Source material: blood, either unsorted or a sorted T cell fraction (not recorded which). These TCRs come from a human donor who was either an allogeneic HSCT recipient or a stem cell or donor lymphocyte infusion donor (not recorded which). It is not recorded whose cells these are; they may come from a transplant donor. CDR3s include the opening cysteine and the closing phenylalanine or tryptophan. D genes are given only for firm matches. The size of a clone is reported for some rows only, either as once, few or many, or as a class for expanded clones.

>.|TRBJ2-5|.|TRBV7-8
CASSPEGPVTQYF
TGTGCCAGCAGCCCGGAAGGGCCTGTGACCCAGTACTTC
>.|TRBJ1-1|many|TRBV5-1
CASSRDPGAEAFF
TGCGCCAGCAGCCGTGACCCTGGAGCTGAAGCTTTCTTT
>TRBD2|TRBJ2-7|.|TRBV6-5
CASSFGTSGRAFCEQYF
TGTGCCAGCAGTTTCGGGACTAGCGGGAGGGCCTTCTGCGAGCAGTACTTC
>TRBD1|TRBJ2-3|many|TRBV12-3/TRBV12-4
CASTRQGSTDTQYF
TGTGCCAGCACCAGACAGGGGAGCACAGATACGCAGTATTTT
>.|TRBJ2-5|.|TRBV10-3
CAISGQTQQETQYF
TGTGCCATCAGCGGTCAGACCCAACAAGAGACCCAGTACTTC
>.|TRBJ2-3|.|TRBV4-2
CASSQGERYTDTQYF
TGTGCCAGCAGCCAAGGCGAGAGGTACACAGATACGCAGTATTTT
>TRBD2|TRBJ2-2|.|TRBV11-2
CASSFGSGSYTGELFF
TGTGCCAGCAGCTTCGGGAGCGGGAGTTACACCGGGGAGCTGTTTTTT
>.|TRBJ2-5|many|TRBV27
CASSLVYQETQYF
TGTGCCAGCAGTTTGGTCTACCAAGAGACCCAGTACTTC
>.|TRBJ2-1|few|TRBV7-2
CASSLSADTYNEQFF
TGTGCCAGCAGCTTGTCGGCGGACACCTACAATGAGCAGTTCTTC
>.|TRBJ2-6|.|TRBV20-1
CSARQARGSGANVLTF
TGCAGTGCTAGGCAGGCCAGGGGATCTGGGGCCAACGTCCTGACTTTC
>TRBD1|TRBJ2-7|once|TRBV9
CASSQPRRDRGLYEQYF
TGTGCCAGCAGCCAGCCCAGACGGGACAGGGGTCTCTACGAGCAGTACTTC
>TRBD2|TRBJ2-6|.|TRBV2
CASGRSGGLSGANVLTF
TGTGCCAGCGGGCGGAGCGGGGGGCTCTCTGGGGCCAACGTCCTGACTTTC
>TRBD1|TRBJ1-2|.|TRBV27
CASRTGTGGGYTF
TGCGCCAGCAGGACCGGGACAGGGGGAGGCTACACCTTC
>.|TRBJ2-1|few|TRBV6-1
CASRTQGNEQFF
TGTGCCAGCAGGACACAGGGAAATGAGCAGTTCTTC
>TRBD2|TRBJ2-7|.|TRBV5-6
CASSSLGLAGSSYEQYF
TGTGCCAGCAGCTCCTTGGGACTAGCGGGGAGCTCCTACGAGCAGTACTTC
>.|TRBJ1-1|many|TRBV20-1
CSAEEGGGGTEAFF
TGCAGTGCTGAGGAGGGAGGTGGAGGCACTGAAGCTTTCTTT
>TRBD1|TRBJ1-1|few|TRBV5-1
CASSTQQGGKTEAFF
TGCGCCAGCAGCACCCAACAGGGGGGAAAGACTGAAGCTTTCTTT
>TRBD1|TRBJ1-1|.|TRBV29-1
CSTTGGGGNTEAFF
TGCAGCACAACAGGGGGAGGCGGGAACACTGAAGCTTTCTTT
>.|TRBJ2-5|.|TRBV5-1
CASSLEWHETQYF
TGCGCCAGCAGCTTGGAGTGGCACGAGACCCAGTACTTC
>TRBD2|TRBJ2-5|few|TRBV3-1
CASSQGTSWETQYF
TGTGCCAGCAGCCAAGGGACTAGTTGGGAGACCCAGTACTTC
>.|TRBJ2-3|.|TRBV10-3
CAISELVTQYF
TGTGCCATCAGTGAACTCGTAACGCAGTATTTT
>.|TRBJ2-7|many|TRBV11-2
CASSPYSGGTGEQYF
TGTGCCAGCAGCCCCTACTCCGGGGGTACGGGCGAGCAGTACTTC
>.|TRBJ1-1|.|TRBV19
CASSIVSGSGTEAFF
TGTGCCAGTAGTATAGTCTCCGGGTCAGGCACTGAAGCTTTCTTT
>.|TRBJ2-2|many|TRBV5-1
CATSPGKGGPGELFF
TGCGCCACCTCCCCTGGGAAGGGAGGCCCCGGGGAGCTGTTTTTT
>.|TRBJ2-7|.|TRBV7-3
CASSTLAAGSYEQYF
TGTGCCAGCAGCACCCTAGCTGCTGGCTCCTACGAGCAGTACTTC
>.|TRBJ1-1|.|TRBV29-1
CSVLMDEYRPEAFF
TGCAGCGTTCTAATGGACGAATATAGGCCTGAAGCTTTCTTT
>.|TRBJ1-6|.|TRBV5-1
CASSVTGDYNSPLHF
TGCGCCAGCAGCGTTACAGGAGACTATAATTCACCCCTCCACTTT
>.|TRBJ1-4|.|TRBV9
CASSVDGFGEKLFF
TGTGCCAGCAGCGTAGACGGTTTTGGGGAAAAACTGTTTTTT
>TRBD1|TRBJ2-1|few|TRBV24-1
CATSERRTGGNEQFF
TGTGCCACCAGTGAGCGCCGCACAGGGGGCAATGAGCAGTTCTTC
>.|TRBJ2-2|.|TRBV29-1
CSVGALSNTGELFF
TGCAGCGTTGGTGCGTTATCGAACACCGGGGAGCTGTTTTTT
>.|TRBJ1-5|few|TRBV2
CASTSMWGHNQPQHF
TGTGCCAGCACTTCAATGTGGGGACACAATCAGCCCCAGCATTTT
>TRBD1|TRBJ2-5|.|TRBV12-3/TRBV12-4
CASSLGQGAWWDSTQYF
TGTGCCAGCAGTTTAGGGCAGGGGGCTTGGTGGGATTCGACCCAGTACTTC
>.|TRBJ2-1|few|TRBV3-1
CASSQDPPGYDNEQFF
TGTGCCAGCAGCCAAGATCCGCCAGGGTATGACAATGAGCAGTTCTTC
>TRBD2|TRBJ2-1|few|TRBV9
CASSPLGGRNNEQFF
TGTGCCAGCAGCCCCCTGGGCGGGAGGAACAATGAGCAGTTCTTC
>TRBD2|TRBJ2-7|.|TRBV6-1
CASSPTSGGAYQYF
TGTGCCAGCAGCCCAACTAGCGGGGGGGCGTATCAGTACTTC
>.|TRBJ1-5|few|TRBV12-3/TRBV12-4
CASSLGVWTQPQHF
TGTGCCAGCAGTTTGGGGGTTTGGACTCAGCCCCAGCATTTT
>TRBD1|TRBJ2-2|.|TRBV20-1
CSASGQGSIGELFF
TGCAGTGCCTCCGGACAGGGCTCGATCGGGGAGCTGTTTTTT
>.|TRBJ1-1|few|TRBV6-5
CASSYSGSGTEAFF
TGTGCCAGCAGTTACTCGGGCAGTGGTACTGAAGCTTTCTTT
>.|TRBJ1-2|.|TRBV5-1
CASSFVDGNYGYTF
TGCGCCAGCAGCTTCGTGGACGGCAACTATGGCTACACCTTC
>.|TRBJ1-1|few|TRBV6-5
CASSYKGSAPEAFF
TGTGCCAGCAGTTACAAGGGGTCCGCCCCTGAAGCTTTCTTT
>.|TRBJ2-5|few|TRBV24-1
CATSDLQAPQETQYF
TGTGCCACCAGTGATTTGCAGGCACCCCAGGAGACCCAGTACTTC
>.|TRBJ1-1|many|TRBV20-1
CSVREGNTEAFF
TGCAGTGTAAGGGAGGGGAACACTGAAGCTTTCTTT